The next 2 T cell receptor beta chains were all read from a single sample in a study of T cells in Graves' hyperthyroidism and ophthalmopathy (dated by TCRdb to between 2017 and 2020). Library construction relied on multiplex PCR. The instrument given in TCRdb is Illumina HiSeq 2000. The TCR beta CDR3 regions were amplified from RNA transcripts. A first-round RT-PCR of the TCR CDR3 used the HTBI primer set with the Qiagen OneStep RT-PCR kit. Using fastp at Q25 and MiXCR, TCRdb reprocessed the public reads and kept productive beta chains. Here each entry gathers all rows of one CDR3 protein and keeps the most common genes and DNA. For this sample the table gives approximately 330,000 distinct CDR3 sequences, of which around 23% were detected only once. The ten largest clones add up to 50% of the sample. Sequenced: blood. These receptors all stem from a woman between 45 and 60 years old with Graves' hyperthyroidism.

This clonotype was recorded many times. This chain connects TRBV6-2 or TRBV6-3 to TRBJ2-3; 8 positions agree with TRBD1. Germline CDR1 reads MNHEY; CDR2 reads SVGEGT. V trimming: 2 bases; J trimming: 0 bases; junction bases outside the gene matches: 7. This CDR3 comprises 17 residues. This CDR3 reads CASSYRRQGASTDTQYF. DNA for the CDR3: TGTGCCAGCAGTTACCGCCGCCAGGGGGCTAGCACAGATACGCAGTATTTT.

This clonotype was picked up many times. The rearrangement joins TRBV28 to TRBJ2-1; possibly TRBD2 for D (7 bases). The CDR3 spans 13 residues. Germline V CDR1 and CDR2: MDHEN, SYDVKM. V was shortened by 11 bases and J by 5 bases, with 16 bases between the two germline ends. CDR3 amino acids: CAGGGGINNEQFF. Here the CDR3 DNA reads TGTGCCGGAGGGGGGGGGATAAACAATGAGCAGTTCTTC.